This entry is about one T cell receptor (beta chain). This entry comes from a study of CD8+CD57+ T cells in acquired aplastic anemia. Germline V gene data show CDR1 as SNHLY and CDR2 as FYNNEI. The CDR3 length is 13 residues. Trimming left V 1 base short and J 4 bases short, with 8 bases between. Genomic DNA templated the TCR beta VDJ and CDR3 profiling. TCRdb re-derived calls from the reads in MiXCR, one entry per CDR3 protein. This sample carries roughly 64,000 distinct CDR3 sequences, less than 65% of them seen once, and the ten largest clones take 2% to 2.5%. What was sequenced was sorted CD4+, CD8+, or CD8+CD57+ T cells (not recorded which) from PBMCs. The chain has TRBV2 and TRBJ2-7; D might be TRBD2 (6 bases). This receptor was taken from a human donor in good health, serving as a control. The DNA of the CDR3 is TGTGCCAGCAGTGAAGGAAGCGGGTACGAGCAGTACTTC. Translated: CASSEGSGYEQYF.